These 18 T cell receptor beta chains share one sample of origin, sequenced in a study of a mutant IDH1 vaccine in newly diagnosed glioma. Indicated time point: baseline, week 1 (first vaccination visit). Stated treatment: pre-vaccination baseline after standard-of-care therapy. The protocol was immunoSEQ multiplex PCR, while the TCRdb copy is restricted to in-frame clones and leaves out a portion. The sample has about 46,000 clones, about 83% seen once. The sequenced sample was PBMCs, obtained from a glioma patient treated with radiotherapy, temozolomide or both. Receptors originate from a woman between 40 and 55 years old with glioma.

This chain joins TRBV7-9 and TRBJ2-7, with 9 bases aligning to TRBD2. This CDR3 has 16 residues. Germline lookup yields CDR1 SEHNR and CDR2 FQNEAQ (reference sequence). Trimming removed 0 bases from V and 1 base from J; junction bases left unmatched: 4. CDR3 in amino acids: CASSLALAGSSYEQYF. The CDR3 region has the DNA TGTGCCAGCAGCTTAGCCCTAGCGGGGTCTTCCTACGAGCAGTACTTC.

The gene calls are TRBV19 and TRBJ2-2; D remains unclear. The CDR3 sequence is 13 residues long. From germline, CDR1 is LNHDA and CDR2 SQIVND (reference sequence). V gave up 3 bases and J gave up 5 bases, with 7 bases separating them. This CDR3 is CASSMPETGELFF. The DNA of the CDR3 is TGTGCCAGTAGTATGCCCGAGACCGGGGAGCTGTTTTTT.

The chain's CDR3 is CASSFGGNDGYTF. The CDR3 bases are TGCGCCAGCAGCTTCGGCGGCAATGATGGCTACACCTTC. The rearrangement links TRBV5-1 to TRBJ1-2, with D unresolved. Germline V gives CDR1 SGHRS, CDR2 YFSETQ. The length of the CDR3 is 13 residues. Trimming pared 2 bases from V and 6 bases from J, leaving 11 bases between.

This sequence joins TRBV5-1 and TRBJ2-3; 9 bases are a match to TRBD2. V shed 4 bases and J 4 bases; nucleotides not matched to a gene: 10. From germline, CDR1 is SGHRS and CDR2 YFSETQ. This CDR3 contains 16 residues. CDR3 sequence: CASSQAGTSFPDTQYF. CDR3 nucleotides: TGCGCCAGCAGCCAAGCCGGGACTAGCTTCCCAGATACGCAGTATTTT.

V is TRBV18 and J is TRBJ2-3, with D tentatively TRBD1 (6 bases). CDR1 KGHSH and CDR2 LQKENI come from the germline V gene. The CDR3 extends over 13 amino acids. The V gene lost 2 bases and the J gene lost 6 bases, with 9 bases spanning the gap. This chain's CDR3 is CASSPGQGDTQYF. The CDR3 nucleotides are TGTGCCAGCTCACCAGGCCAGGGGGATACGCAGTATTTT.

The V gene is TRBV18, the J gene TRBJ1-1; D remains ambiguous. The CDR3 sequence is 13 residues long. The germline V and J ends were trimmed by 3 bases and 11 bases, with 16 bases remaining between them. Germline V gene lookup returns CDR1 KGHSH and CDR2 LQKENI. The CDR3 spells CASSPRILGRAFF. The DNA for the CDR3 is TGTGCCAGCTCACCCAGGATCTTGGGGAGGGCTTTCTTT.

In this sample, this clone turned up once. V is TRBV5-8 and J is TRBJ2-1, with a tentative D call TRBD2 (5 bases). The CDR3 contains 16 residues. Per germline, CDR1 SGHTS and CDR2 YDEGEE. The V and J ends lost 4 bases and 2 bases respectively, with 16 bases between them. The CDR3 protein is CASSQVEATPYNEQFF. Written as DNA, the CDR3 is TGTGCCAGCAGCCAAGTGGAGGCTACTCCCTACAATGAGCAGTTCTTC.

This clone has just one count. The V gene is TRBV14, the J gene TRBJ1-1; the D gene is possibly TRBD1 (6 bases). Germline V gene data show CDR1 as SGHDN and CDR2 as FVKESK. The CDR3 extends over 19 amino acids. Trimming removed 0 bases from V and 0 bases from J, with 20 bases in between. CDR3 in DNA: TGTGCCAGCAGCCAAGATTTACGGGGTGGGGGGCATGTGAACACTGAAGCTTTCTTT. Its protein is CASSQDLRGGGHVNTEAFF.

This clone was seen a single time. This rearrangement joins TRBV5-1 to TRBJ1-2; the D is unclear. CDR3 length: 15 amino acids. Germline values: CDR1 SGHRS, CDR2 YFSETQ. The V end lost 1 base, the J end lost 3 bases, and 13 bases lay between the germline ends. The CDR3 nucleotides read TGCGCCAGCAGCTTGTCGCCGGAACCTCACTATGGCTACACCTTC. As protein: CASSLSPEPHYGYTF.

The chain employs TRBV27 and TRBJ2-5; 7 bases are shared with TRBD2. This CDR3 has 16 residues. Losses at the gene ends were 6 bases for V and 5 bases for J; bases not matched to a gene: 15. CDR1 MNHEY and CDR2 SMNVEV come from the germline V gene (reference sequence). CDR3 DNA: TGTGCCAGCAGATTAATATCGGGGGGTTTTTGGGAGACCCAGTACTTC. Residues: CASRLISGGFWETQYF.

The genes are TRBV13 and TRBJ1-6; 8 nucleotides agree with TRBD1. V lost 5 bases and J lost 7; bases outside the gene matches: 10. The length of the CDR3 is 16 residues. CDR1 is PRHDT and CDR2 is FYEKMQ in the germline V gene (reference sequence). The CDR3, as DNA: TGTGCCAGCAGCCCCGGCGGGACAGGCGAAAATTCACCCCTCCACTTT. This translates into CASSPGGTGENSPLHF.

The rearrangement joins TRBV6-5 to TRBJ1-1; the D is unclear. CDR3 length equals 13 residues. The V gene's germline CDR1 is MNHEY and CDR2 SVGAGI. V was pared by 0 bases and J by 8 bases, with 10 bases between. The DNA of the CDR3 is TGTGCCAGCAGTTACTCGGTCGGCGGGGAAGCTTTCTTT. Translation gives CASSYSVGGEAFF.

This chain uses TRBV6-1 with TRBJ2-7; no firm D call. Per germline, CDR1 MNHNS and CDR2 SASEGT. This CDR3 has 13 amino acids. Trimming pared 2 bases from V and 2 bases from J, leaving 7 bases between. As DNA, the CDR3 is TGTGCCAGCAGTGAACCTCTTACCTACGAGCAGTACTTC. Encoded protein: CASSEPLTYEQYF.

This clone was detected only a few times. The chain has TRBV6-5 and TRBJ1-1; D is uncertain. The CDR3 has 12 amino acids. V was pared by 9 bases and J by 0 bases, with 8 bases between. In germline, CDR1 is MNHEY, CDR2 SVGAGI. The CDR3 spells CASLYMNTEAFF. Here the CDR3 DNA reads TGTGCCAGTCTATACATGAACACTGAAGCTTTCTTT.

The chain employs TRBV5-4 and TRBJ2-7; the D gene could be TRBD1 or TRBD2 (5 bases each). This CDR3 region has 14 residues. Germline CDR1 and CDR2: SGHNT and YYREEE (reference sequence). V lost 3 bases and J lost 4, with 14 bases in between. The CDR3 coding sequence is TGTGCCAGCAGCTGGGGACGGGGCGATTACGAGCAGTACTTC. Protein: CASSWGRGDYEQYF.

This chain joins TRBV7-9 and TRBJ1-3; 11 nucleotides agree with TRBD1. The CDR3 is 15 residues long. V dropped 5 bases and J dropped 3; count of bases not matched to a gene: 3. CDR1 and CDR2 (germline): SEHNR, FQNEAQ (reference sequence). CDR3 amino acids: CASSGQGAVGNTIYF. The DNA for the CDR3 is TGTGCCAGCAGCGGACAGGGGGCAGTTGGAAACACCATATATTTT.

The chain has TRBV6-4 and TRBJ1-2; 8 positions match TRBD1. This CDR3 comprises 15 residues. Trimming cost V 3 bases and J 4 bases; bases outside gene matches: 7. The germline CDR1 and CDR2 sequences are MRHNA and SNTAGT. The CDR3 here is CASSEDRGGSYGYTF. CDR3 DNA: TGTGCCAGCAGTGAAGACAGGGGCGGAAGCTATGGCTACACCTTC.

The rearrangement joins TRBV9 to TRBJ1-6; TRBD1 might be the D (6 bases). With 5 bases removed from V and 7 bases from J, the gap between germline ends came to 10 bases. CDR3 length: 13 residues. CDR1 SGDLS and CDR2 YYNGEE come from the germline V gene. CDR3 protein: CASSTTGNSPLHF. CDR3 DNA sequence: TGTGCCAGCAGTACCACAGGGAATTCACCCCTCCACTTT.